This TCR beta chain was sequenced for a study of OX40 agonist ivuxolimab in advanced cancers. General study points: At 0.1 to 3.0 mg/kg, CD4+ and CD8+ blood T cells expanded clonally by week 6.

A remark on this clone: Its antigen is undetermined.

Assay: immunoSEQ multiplex PCR; the TCRdb copy retains only in-frame clones and omits some. Of about 62,000 clones in the sample, 85% were seen once. The length of the CDR3 is 13 residues. Autoimmune disease history or systemic immunosuppression led to patients being barred. The rearrangement links TRBV7-5 to TRBJ2-1. TRBV7-5 is given as a pseudogene. Sequencing was performed on CD4+ or CD8+ T cells sorted from blood, taken in a trial of the OX40 agonist ivuxolimab. This TCR was recovered from an adult with an advanced solid tumor such as melanoma, head and neck, liver or kidney cancer. CDR3 amino acids: CASSLAINNEQFF. For the CDR3, the DNA is TGTGCCAGCAGCTTAGCGATTAACAATGAGCAGTTCTTC.